The 20 T cell receptor beta chains below come from one sample, sequenced in a study of blood T cell repertoires in COVID-19 (TCRdb year 2020). The protocol used for the library was the immunoSEQ multiplex PCR assay. TCRdb carries this immuneACCESS record with in-frame sequences only. Its versions omit some clonotypes, under half of them owing to an unresolved V gene in the studies checked, with the rest unexplained. This sample has roughly 300,000 clones in its table, and around four fifths of those were observed once. 1.2% of the sample belongs to the ten largest clones. Sample: peripheral blood. All receptors come from a woman in her fifties or sixties with acute or convalescent COVID-19.

The gene calls are TRBV6-5 and TRBJ2-2; TRBD2 aligns across 11 bases. With 7 bases clipped from V and 8 bases from J, the junction kept 9 bases outside the gene matches. Germline V gene data show CDR1 as MNHEY and CDR2 as SVGAGI. The CDR3 has 15 amino acids. The CDR3 nucleotides read TGTGCCAGCACTCTACTAGCGGGGGCGAGTGGGGAGCTGTTTTTT. Encoded protein: CASTLLAGASGELFF.

V and J are TRBV5-4 and TRBJ2-3; 9 bases map to TRBD2. The CDR3 covers 16 residues. V was clipped by 3 bases and J by 3 bases; unmatched bases: 8. The germline CDR1 and CDR2 sequences are SGHNT and YYREEE (reference sequence). CDR3 nucleotide sequence: TGTGCCAGCAGCTCCCGTGGTAGCGGGGGTACAGATACGCAGTATTTT. It yields the protein CASSSRGSGGTDTQYF.

The V and J genes are TRBV29-1 and TRBJ2-3; 7 positions agree with TRBD1. The CDR3 loop spans 13 amino acids. The germline V gene has CDR1 SQVTM and CDR2 ANQGSEA. V dropped 6 bases and J dropped 1; count of bases not matched to a gene: 4. DNA for the CDR3: TGCAGCGTGTACAGGGGAGGCACAGATACGCAGTATTTT. Protein: CSVYRGGTDTQYF.

V is TRBV6-6 and J is TRBJ1-1; D unclear. The CDR3 has 16 residues. V dropped 2 bases and J dropped 5 bases, with 18 bases sitting between them. Germline CDR1 is MNHNY and CDR2 is SVGAGI (reference sequence). The CDR3, as DNA: TGTGCCAGCAGTTACCCCCTAGGTGGCACGCGGACTGAAGCTTTCTTT. Its protein product is CASSYPLGGTRTEAFF.

This clone showed up just a few times. J is TRBJ1-2 and V is TRBV3-1 (or the pseudogene TRBV3-2); possible D gene TRBD1, 5 bases. Trimming took 2 bases from V and 5 from J, leaving 12 bases between them. The CDR3 has 14 residues. Germline CDR1 LGHDT, CDR2 YNNKEL (reference sequence). The CDR3 reads CASSQWQGGYGYTF. In DNA form, the CDR3 reads TGTGCCAGCAGCCAATGGCAGGGAGGATATGGCTACACCTTC.

The CDR3 DNA sequence: TGTGCCAGCAGCCCCGGACAGGCTGGCTACACCTTC. Protein sequence: CASSPGQAGYTF. J is TRBJ1-2 and V is TRBV12-3 or TRBV12-4, with TRBD1 identical over 7 bases. The CDR3 has 12 residues. V shed 6 bases and J 7 bases; nucleotides not matched to a gene: 5.

The chain couples TRBV2 to TRBJ2-1; 10 bases agree with TRBD2. Germline CDR1 reads SNHLY; CDR2 reads FYNNEI. V shed 4 bases and J 5 bases; nucleotides not matched to a gene: 5. The CDR3 has 15 amino acids. The DNA for the CDR3 is TGTGCCAGCAGTGGAGGACTAGCGGAAAACAATGAGCAGTTCTTC. As protein: CASSGGLAENNEQFF.

The V gene is TRBV3-1 (or the pseudogene TRBV3-2), the J gene TRBJ1-4; 7 bases align to TRBD1. Germline trimming cut 4 bases from V and 8 bases from J; bases unmatched to any gene: 4. The CDR3 covers 13 residues. The germline CDR1 and CDR2 sequences are LGHDT and YNNKEL (reference sequence). In nucleotides, the CDR3 is TGTGCCAGCAGCCGACAGGGAGAAGAAAAACTGTTTTTT. As protein: CASSRQGEEKLFF.

The V gene is TRBV5-8, the J gene TRBJ1-2; TRBD1 aligns across 7 bases. J gave up 7 bases and V 3 bases, and 6 bases lay outside the gene matches. From germline, CDR1 is SGHTS and CDR2 YDEGEE. This CDR3 is 13 amino acids long. CDR3 amino acids: CASSWNRGPGYTF. The CDR3 DNA follows: TGTGCCAGCAGCTGGAACAGGGGTCCTGGCTACACCTTC.

Worth noting for this clone: Other DNA sequences of this sample code for an identical CDR3. The chain combines TRBV7-2 with TRBJ1-3, with 9 positions matching TRBD1. V shed 5 bases and J 2 bases; nucleotides not matched to a gene: 4. The CDR3 runs to 15 residues. Germline loops: CDR1 SGHTA, CDR2 FQGNSA. CDR3 region: CASSLDRGAGNTIYF. The CDR3 DNA is TGTGCCAGCAGCCTCGACAGGGGGGCTGGAAACACCATATATTTT.

The rearrangement links TRBV30 to TRBJ2-6, with D possibly TRBD1 on 8 matching bases. V shed 0 bases and J shed 2 bases, with 11 bases lying between them. Germline CDR1 and CDR2: GTSNPN and SVGIG (reference sequence). This CDR3 has 16 residues. CDR3 bases: TGTGCCTGGAGTGTACAGGGGGGGCCTGGGGCCAACGTCCTGACTTTC. Its protein is CAWSVQGGPGANVLTF.

The rearrangement links TRBV7-3 to TRBJ2-3, with TRBD1 as a possible D gene (6 bases). From germline, CDR1 is SGHTA and CDR2 FQGTGA. V was trimmed by 4 bases and J by 6 bases, leaving 11 bases between them. This CDR3 has 13 residues. CDR3 amino acids: CASSSGVGDTQYF. CDR3 sequence (DNA): TGTGCCAGCAGCTCAGGGGTCGGCGATACGCAGTATTTT.

The chain uses TRBV27 and TRBJ2-5, with D possibly TRBD2 on 5 matching bases. The CDR3 runs 19 residues. Trimming pared 1 base from V and 5 bases from J, leaving 26 bases between. The germline CDR1 and CDR2 sequences are MNHEY and SMNVEV (reference sequence). In DNA, the CDR3 is TGTGCCAGCAGTTTATGGAGTGTGGCATCCCCCGGGAATTGGGAGACCCAGTACTTC. It translates to CASSLWSVASPGNWETQYF.

Concerning this clone: The sample carries other DNA sequences with the same CDR3. CDR3 region: CSARGGNGYTF. CDR3 DNA: TGCAGTGCCCGAGGGGGAAACGGCTACACCTTC. The V and J genes are TRBV20-1 and TRBJ1-2; TRBD1 might be the D (6 bases). The CDR3 is made up of 11 amino acids. V was shortened by 6 bases and J by 8 bases, with 13 bases between the two germline ends. CDR1 and CDR2 (germline): DFQATT, SNEGSKA (reference sequence).

This rearrangement joins TRBV9 to TRBJ1-3, with a weak D call TRBD1 (6 bases). The V end lost 0 bases, the J end lost 3 bases, and 13 bases lay between the germline ends. The germline gives CDR1 SGDLS, CDR2 YYNGEE. CDR3 length equals 16 residues. CDR3 nucleotides: TGTGCCAGCAGCGTAGACAGGGTGGACATTGGAAACACCATATATTTT. It yields the protein CASSVDRVDIGNTIYF.

In its sample, this clone was seen once. The J gene is TRBJ2-5, the V gene TRBV7-2; TRBD2 matches at 8 bases. Per germline, CDR1 SGHTA and CDR2 FQGNSA. J gave up 5 bases and V 2 bases, and 7 bases lay outside the gene matches. The CDR3 covers 15 residues. CDR3 DNA sequence: TGTGCCAGCAGCTTAAACGGGGGGGCCGTGGAGACCCAGTACTTC. It is translated as CASSLNGGAVETQYF. Complete variable domain (other parts from reference TRBV7-2 and TRBJ2-5): GAGVSQSPSNKVTEKGKDVELRCDPISGHTALYWYRQSLGQGLEFLIYFQGNSAPDKSGLPSDRFSAERTGGSVSTLTIQRTQQEDSAVYLCASSLNGGAVETQYFGPGTRLLVL.

V is TRBV7-2 and J is TRBJ2-3; D is undetermined. From germline, CDR1 is SGHTA and CDR2 FQGNSA. This CDR3 region has 13 residues. V was shortened by 7 bases and J by 3 bases, with 11 bases between the two germline ends. In DNA form, the CDR3 reads TGTGCCAGCACCCCCCCGCGGACAGATACGCAGTATTTT. The encoded protein is CASTPPRTDTQYF.

CDR3 protein: CATSRGRPTGGYGYTF. The CDR3 coding sequence is TGTGCCACCAGCAGAGGGAGACCGACGGGGGGCTATGGCTACACCTTC. The chain is built from TRBV15 and TRBJ1-2, with a weak D call TRBD1 (5 bases). The ends were cut back, 1 base at V and 4 bases at J, with 16 bases in the middle. Germline CDR1 and CDR2: LNHNV and YYDKDF (reference sequence). This CDR3 is built from 16 residues.

The chain is built from TRBV6-1 and TRBJ1-1; D is unclear. Germline CDR1 is MNHNS and CDR2 is SASEGT. V shed 3 bases and J shed 2 bases, with 10 bases lying between them. The CDR3 runs to 14 residues. The CDR3 protein is CASSDGGINTEAFF. The CDR3 region has the DNA TGTGCCAGCAGTGATGGAGGTATTAACACTGAAGCTTTCTTT.

The CDR3 DNA is TGTGCCATCAGTGTCCGGGGGGAAAACGAGCAGTACTTC. Amino acid sequence: CAISVRGENEQYF. The chain recombines TRBV10-3 with TRBJ2-7; 7 bases align to TRBD2. The CDR3 totals 13 residues. V was clipped by 4 bases and J by 5 bases; unmatched bases: 5. Germline assignment: CDR1 ENHRY and CDR2 SYGVKD.